This T cell receptor (beta chain) was identified in a study of T cells in localized non-small cell lung cancer. The V end lost 1 base, the J end lost 5 bases, and 11 bases lay between the germline ends. The CDR3 sequence is 14 residues long. Germline loops: CDR1 KGHSH, CDR2 LQKENI. This clone was recorded a few times. Its antigen is currently unknown. Clones were read by immunoSEQ multiplex PCR, and TCRdb kept only the in-frame ones, dropping some. The table records around 2,000 clones, roughly 25% of them present only once. Broader study findings: Sequencing involved a lone tumor region, leaving heterogeneity possible. A median of approximately 57 clones ranked among the top 100 in tumor appeared in adjacent lung.

This chain joins TRBV18 and TRBJ1-1; no clear D gene. Source: normal lung tissue next to the tumor, taken before any cancer treatment. This clonotype was obtained from an older female donor with stage II lung adenocarcinoma. For the CDR3, the DNA is TGTGCCAGCTCACCACGTCGCGGAGGGACTGAAGCTTTCTTT. Translating it yields CASSPRRGGTEAFF.